These 18 T cell receptor beta chains were sequenced from one sample in a study of T cell responses to AZD1222 COVID-19 vaccine. The protocol was immunoSEQ multiplex PCR, while the TCRdb copy is restricted to in-frame clones and leaves out a portion. The sample includes 150,000 or so clones, 91% of them seen just once. The starting material was peripheral blood, obtained 28 days after the second AZD1222 dose. These receptors were collected from an adult who received the AZD1222 COVID-19 vaccine.

Turning to this clone: The sample carries other DNA sequences with the same CDR3. The rearrangement links TRBV2 to TRBJ1-4; 8 bases align to TRBD1. There are 12 residues in the CDR3. V shed 6 bases, J shed 8 bases, and the junction held 2 bases outside the gene matches. Germline CDR1 SNHLY, CDR2 FYNNEI. This CDR3 is CASSGTGEKLFF. CDR3 nucleotide sequence: TGTGCCAGCAGCGGGACAGGCGAAAAACTGTTTTTT.

This rearrangement joins TRBV30 to TRBJ1-2; 7 bases align to TRBD1. The CDR3 is made up of 13 amino acids. With 4 bases clipped from V and 3 bases from J, the junction kept 5 bases outside the gene matches. Germline CDR1 GTSNPN, CDR2 SVGIG (reference sequence). CDR3 nucleotide sequence: TGTGCCTGGAAACCCCAGGGGGACTATGGCTACACCTTC. Its protein is CAWKPQGDYGYTF.

The chain is built from TRBV2 and TRBJ1-1, with TRBD1 as a possible D gene (6 bases). Germline assignment: CDR1 SNHLY and CDR2 FYNNEI. This CDR3 spans 14 amino acids. The germline V and J ends were trimmed by 7 bases and 1 base, with 13 bases remaining between them. CDR3 amino acids: CASTETGRNTEAFF. CDR3 in DNA: TGTGCCAGCACCGAGACAGGAAGGAACACTGAAGCTTTCTTT.

This rearrangement joins TRBV18 to TRBJ1-2; possibly TRBD1 for D (5 bases). The CDR3 length is 15 residues. Trimming cost V 2 bases and J 5 bases, with 15 bases left between them. Germline CDR1 KGHSH, CDR2 LQKENI. In DNA form, the CDR3 reads TGTGCCAGCTCACCATCGGGTGGTGGGGCGTATGGCTACACCTTC. This codes for CASSPSGGGAYGYTF.

The V call is TRBV7-2, the J call TRBJ1-6; D possibly corresponds to TRBD1 (6 bases). Germline assignment: CDR1 SGHTA and CDR2 FQGNSA. Trimming took off 5 bases at V and 9 bases at J, with 14 bases between the two ends. This CDR3 comprises 14 residues. The CDR3 sequence is CASSLTGFGSPLHF. CDR3 in DNA: TGTGCCAGCAGCCTAACAGGGTTCGGTTCACCCCTCCACTTT. The full variable domain, in which reference TRBV7-2 and TRBJ1-6 provide the parts outside the CDR3, is GAGVSQSPSNKVTEKGKDVELRCDPISGHTALYWYRQSLGQGLEFLIYFQGNSAPDKSGLPSDRFSAERTGGSVSTLTIQRTQQEDSAVYLCASSLTGFGSPLHFGNGTRLTVT.

J is TRBJ1-1 and V is TRBV5-6; 8 bases align to TRBD1. V trimming: 2 bases; J trimming: 5 bases; junction bases outside the gene matches: 8. This CDR3 contains 15 residues. Looked up from germline, CDR1 is SGHDT and CDR2 is YYEEEE. The CDR3 spells CASSFGDRWGTEAFF. The CDR3 DNA reads as TGTGCCAGCAGCTTCGGGGACAGGTGGGGGACTGAAGCTTTCTTT.

This clone was observed once. In DNA, the CDR3 is TGCGCCAGCAGACATAAACAGGGGGCGCGGGGCTATGGCTACACCTTC. Translating gives CASRHKQGARGYGYTF. V usage is TRBV5-1 and J usage is TRBJ1-2, with 9 bases fitting TRBD1. The germline CDR1 and CDR2 sequences are SGHRS and YFSETQ. The ends lost 5 bases at V and 4 bases at J; junction bases unmatched: 12. The length of the CDR3 is 16 residues.

The V and J genes are TRBV12-3 or TRBV12-4 and TRBJ2-1; unclear D gene. There are 11 residues in the CDR3. V was clipped by 6 bases and J by 7 bases, with 7 bases between them. CDR3 DNA sequence: TGTGCCAGCAGCACAACTAATGAGCAGTTCTTC. This codes for CASSTTNEQFF.

The chain joins TRBV5-4 to TRBJ2-7, with D unresolved. V was cut by 0 bases and J by 2 bases, with 9 bases left in between. CDR1 SGHNT and CDR2 YYREEE come from the germline V gene (reference sequence). CDR3 length: 14 amino acids. The CDR3 here is CASSLAERPYEQYF. Written as DNA, the CDR3 is TGTGCCAGCAGCTTGGCCGAAAGACCCTACGAGCAGTACTTC.

V is TRBV5-6 and J is TRBJ2-2; D remains unclear. V was trimmed by 7 bases and J by 1 base, leaving 14 bases between them. This CDR3 is 15 amino acids long. CDR1 and CDR2 (germline): SGHDT, YYEEEE. The CDR3 DNA reads TGTGCCAGCTACGTGGGCAGAGTGAACACCGGGGAGCTGTTTTTT. It codes for CASYVGRVNTGELFF.

This chain uses TRBV6-1 with TRBJ2-7, with a tentative D call TRBD1 (6 bases). V was cut by 0 bases and J by 4 bases, with 10 bases left in between. Germline V gives CDR1 MNHNS, CDR2 SASEGT. This CDR3 spans 14 amino acids. CDR3 amino acids: CASSEASRGYEQYF. CDR3 nucleotides: TGTGCCAGCAGTGAAGCCAGTAGGGGGTACGAGCAGTACTTC.

This sequence joins TRBV18 and TRBJ1-4; the D is unclear. The CDR3 is 13 amino acids. CDR1 KGHSH and CDR2 LQKENI come from the germline V gene. V was shortened by 2 bases and J by 5 bases, with 6 bases between the two germline ends. The CDR3 nucleotides are TGTGCCAGCTCACCAGTCGGAAATGAAAAACTGTTTTTT. It encodes CASSPVGNEKLFF.

This clone has just a few counts. The CDR3 sequence: CASSPWPGGDTEAFF. CDR3 bases: TGTGCCAGCTCACCATGGCCGGGGGGAGACACTGAAGCTTTCTTT. The J gene is TRBJ1-1, the V gene TRBV18, with D perhaps matching TRBD1 (5 bases). Looked up from germline, CDR1 is KGHSH and CDR2 is LQKENI. The CDR3 extends over 15 amino acids. V was clipped by 2 bases and J by 3 bases, with 13 bases between them. Full variable domain (missing parts from reference TRBV18 and TRBJ1-1): NAGVMQNPRHLVRRRGQEARLRCSPMKGHSHVYWYRQLPEEGLKFMVYLQKENIIDESGMPKERFSAEFPKEGPSILRIQQVVRGDSAAYFCASSPWPGGDTEAFFGQGTRLTVV.

V usage is TRBV6-5 and J usage is TRBJ1-2; D gene uncertain. There are 15 residues in the CDR3. V was pared by 0 bases and J by 2 bases, with 10 bases between. The germline CDR1 and CDR2 sequences are MNHEY and SVGAGI. The DNA for the CDR3 is TGTGCCAGCAGTTACTCGAGGGCAGCGAACTATGGCTACACCTTC. Translated, it gives CASSYSRAANYGYTF.

In DNA, the CDR3 is TGTGCCAGCAGATTGGACAGGGCGGCCCAGTACTTC. It yields the protein CASRLDRAAQYF. This chain connects TRBV2 to TRBJ2-5, with 8 bases fitting TRBD1. CDR3 length: 12 residues. V lost 6 bases and J lost 9; bases outside the gene matches: 6. Per the germline V gene, CDR1 is SNHLY and CDR2 is FYNNEI.

This clone has a single count. The chain joins TRBV6-2 or TRBV6-3 to TRBJ1-1; 9 nucleotides agree with TRBD1. The length of the CDR3 is 16 residues. The germline V gene encodes CDR1 MNHEY and CDR2 SVGEGT. V gave up 4 bases and J gave up 1 base; unmatched junction bases: 7. In nucleotides, the CDR3 is TGTGCCAGCAGTTTGTCCCCGGGACAGGGGAACACTGAAGCTTTCTTT. Translating gives CASSLSPGQGNTEAFF.

This chain joins TRBV28 and TRBJ1-2; perhaps TRBD1 as D (6 bases). V dropped 7 bases and J dropped 2 bases, with 20 bases sitting between them. CDR1 MDHEN and CDR2 SYDVKM come from the germline V gene. This CDR3 is built from 16 residues. In nucleotides, the CDR3 is TGTGCCAGCATAGGACAGCCACCAGATCCCAACTATGGCTACACCTTC. As protein: CASIGQPPDPNYGYTF.

A few counts support this clone. The chain joins TRBV7-8 to TRBJ2-1; TRBD2 is a possible D gene (5 bases). V lost 4 bases and J lost 4, with 14 bases in between. CDR1 and CDR2 from the germline V gene are SGHVS and FQNEAQ. The CDR3 extends over 15 amino acids. Here the CDR3 DNA reads TGTGCCAGCAGCTCGCTAGCAGCTCTATACAATGAGCAGTTCTTC. Protein sequence: CASSSLAALYNEQFF.